The 19 T cell receptor beta chains given below trace back to one sample, sequenced in a study of cytomegalovirus exposure and HLA in healthy donors. Primers: 60 Vbeta forward and 13 Jbeta reverse. Using immunoSEQ multiplex PCR, the repertoire was profiled, and TCRdb retains in-frame clones only, with some absent. In the table there are approximately 130,000 clones, approximately 70% of which are singletons. What was sequenced was PBMCs. These receptors were collected from a woman in her sixties or seventies in good health and CMV-seropositive.

The chain uses TRBV7-6 and TRBJ2-2; no reliable D call. Germline V gene lookup returns CDR1 SGHVS and CDR2 FNYEAQ. CDR3 length: 16 residues. The V and J ends lost 1 base and 4 bases respectively, with 13 bases between them. CDR3 in DNA: TGTGCCAGCAGCTTAGAGGTAGCTGCGAGCACCGGGGAGCTGTTTTTT. Protein: CASSLEVAASTGELFF.

The chain joins TRBV20-1 to TRBJ2-1; D possibly corresponds to TRBD1 (6 bases). V gave up 0 bases and J gave up 15 bases, with 12 bases separating them. CDR3 length: 11 amino acids. The germline V gene has CDR1 DFQATT and CDR2 SNEGSKA (reference sequence). CDR3 protein: CSARDRDRTFF. DNA of the CDR3: TGCAGTGCTAGAGATCGAGACAGGACGTTCTTC.

The chain employs TRBV7-8 and TRBJ1-1; tentative D call: TRBD1 (6 bases). In germline, CDR1 is SGHVS, CDR2 FQNEAQ. This CDR3 is 14 amino acids long. V was pared by 1 base and J by 8 bases, with 14 bases between. The CDR3 DNA reads TGTGCCAGCAGCTTAGTAGGGGGTGAGGGGGAAGCTTTCTTT. Translated: CASSLVGGEGEAFF.

This chain uses TRBV19 with TRBJ1-1; no clear D. The CDR3 spans 13 residues. Germline V gene data show CDR1 as LNHDA and CDR2 as SQIVND (reference sequence). V was trimmed by 7 bases and J by 4 bases, leaving 13 bases between them. The CDR3, as DNA: TGTGCCAGTATAGGCAAGGGAGGCACTGAAGCTTTCTTT. Translated: CASIGKGGTEAFF.

The chain combines TRBV5-5 with TRBJ2-3, with 7 bases matching TRBD2. Germline CDR1 and CDR2: SGHKS and YYEKEE (reference sequence). The length of the CDR3 is 14 residues. V dropped 4 bases and J dropped 5; count of bases not matched to a gene: 7. CDR3 in amino acids: CASSGGTNRDTQYF. In DNA, the CDR3 is TGTGCCAGCAGCGGTGGGACTAACCGAGATACGCAGTATTTT.

This clone turned up a few times. The V call is TRBV9, the J call TRBJ2-1, with 8 bases fitting TRBD2. There are 17 residues in the CDR3. CDR1 and CDR2 from the germline V gene are SGDLS and YYNGEE. V lost 3 bases and J lost 1; bases outside the gene matches: 9. CDR3 residues: CASSGSLSGGSYNEQFF. CDR3 nucleotides: TGTGCCAGCAGCGGTTCTCTGAGCGGGGGATCCTACAATGAGCAGTTCTTC. The full variable domain, with the rest looked up from reference TRBV9 and TRBJ2-1, is DSGVTQTPKHLITATGQRVTLRCSPRSGDLSVYWYQQSLDQGLQFLIQYYNGEERAKGNILERFSAQQFPDLHSELNLSSLELGDSALYFCASSGSLSGGSYNEQFFGPGTRLTVL.

The gene calls are TRBV5-1 and TRBJ2-7, with 7 bases fitting TRBD2. Germline V gene lookup returns CDR1 SGHRS and CDR2 YFSETQ. Trimming cost V 0 bases and J 3 bases; bases outside gene matches: 6. This CDR3 is built from 15 residues. The DNA for the CDR3 is TGCGCCAGCAGCTTGGAAGGCGGGGACTACTACGAGCAGTACTTC. It yields the protein CASSLEGGDYYEQYF.

This sequence joins TRBV9 and TRBJ2-5, with 7 bases lining up with TRBD1. The CDR3 is 14 residues long. In germline, CDR1 is SGDLS, CDR2 YYNGEE. V was pared by 3 bases and J by 5 bases, with 7 bases of the junction left unmatched. The CDR3 DNA is TGTGCCAGCAGCGCGGGACAGCGTAAGGAGACCCAGTACTTC. Translation gives CASSAGQRKETQYF. The variable domain in full, with the rest retrieved from reference TRBV9 and TRBJ2-5, is DSGVTQTPKHLITATGQRVTLRCSPRSGDLSVYWYQQSLDQGLQFLIQYYNGEERAKGNILERFSAQQFPDLHSELNLSSLELGDSALYFCASSAGQRKETQYFGPGTRLLVL.

This clone has only a few counts. In the same sample, other DNA sequences code for this CDR3. The chain combines TRBV9 with TRBJ2-3, with 7 bases that match TRBD2. The CDR3 spans 13 residues. J lost 5 bases, V lost 0 bases, and 0 bases had no gene match. Germline CDR1 is SGDLS and CDR2 is YYNGEE. The CDR3 loop reads CASSVGGGDTQYF. DNA of the CDR3: TGTGCCAGCAGCGTAGGGGGGGGAGATACGCAGTATTTT.

The chain carries TRBV9 and TRBJ1-2; D may be TRBD1 (5 bases). The germline gives CDR1 SGDLS, CDR2 YYNGEE. The CDR3 consists of 13 residues. V was clipped by 4 bases and J by 4 bases, with 11 bases between them. DNA of the CDR3: TGTGCCAGCAGCTCGAACGGGGGCTATGGCTACACCTTC. The encoded protein is CASSSNGGYGYTF.

This clone was detected a few times. This chain links TRBV15 with TRBJ1-1; TRBD1 is a possible D gene (5 bases). V gave up 1 base and J gave up 8 bases, with 11 bases separating them. Germline CDR1 and CDR2: LNHNV and YYDKDF (reference sequence). This CDR3 is 13 amino acids long. The DNA of the CDR3 is TGTGCCACCAGCAGAGTTTTAGACAGCGAAGCTTTCTTT. Encoded protein: CATSRVLDSEAFF.

This chain connects TRBV5-4 to TRBJ2-1; weak D call: TRBD2 (6 bases). CDR1 is SGHNT and CDR2 is YYREEE in the germline V gene (reference sequence). CDR3 length: 14 residues. V was shortened by 0 bases and J by 7 bases, with 11 bases between the two germline ends. CDR3 amino acids: CASSLDGLPNEQFF. The CDR3 DNA follows: TGTGCCAGCAGCTTGGATGGACTACCTAATGAGCAGTTCTTC.

The rearrangement uses TRBV10-2 and TRBJ1-5, with 7 bases identical to TRBD1. J gave up 0 bases and V 5 bases, and 19 bases lay outside the gene matches. This CDR3 is built from 20 residues. Germline loops: CDR1 WSHSY, CDR2 SAAADI. CDR3 residues: CASSPMWGQRQGYSNQPQHF. The DNA for the CDR3 is TGCGCCAGCAGTCCGATGTGGGGCCAGAGACAGGGTTATAGCAATCAGCCCCAGCATTTT.

Worth noting for this clone: This sequence may be a read error, since a much larger clone differs from it by one base. Other nucleotide sequences in the sample specify the same CDR3. The chain recombines TRBV11-2 with TRBJ1-2, with unresolved D. The CDR3 is made up of 13 amino acids. Germline V gives CDR1 SGHAT, CDR2 FQNNGV. V was shortened by 1 base and J by 2 bases, with 5 bases between the two germline ends. The CDR3 reads CASSLAGNYGYTF. DNA of the CDR3: TGTGCCAGCAGCTTAGCCGGGAACTATGGCTACACCTTC.

The rearrangement joins TRBV2 to TRBJ1-1; D not resolved. V was pared by 7 bases and J by 4 bases, with 13 bases between. Germline V lookup: CDR1 SNHLY, CDR2 FYNNEI. CDR3 length: 13 residues. The CDR3 loop reads CASKKEGTTEAFF. CDR3 DNA: TGTGCCAGCAAGAAGGAGGGAACCACTGAAGCTTTCTTT.

DNA of the CDR3: TGTGCCAGCAGTACTCTGACAGGGGGCTACGAGCAGTACTTC. Residues: CASSTLTGGYEQYF. The chain has TRBV28 and TRBJ2-7; 9 nucleotides align to TRBD1. The CDR3 length is 14 residues. J was trimmed by 3 bases and V by 5 bases; bases with no gene match: 5. Germline V lookup: CDR1 MDHEN, CDR2 SYDVKM. Full variable domain (outside the CDR3, taken from reference TRBV28 and TRBJ2-7): DVKVTQSSRYLVKRTGEKVFLECVQDMDHENMFWYRQDPGLGLRLIYFSYDVKMKEKGDIPEGYSVSREKKERFSLILESASTNQTSMYLCASSTLTGGYEQYFGPGTRLTVT.

This chain uses TRBV7-8 with TRBJ1-2, with TRBD1 as a possible D gene (5 bases). The CDR3 runs 13 residues. Germline assignment: CDR1 SGHVS and CDR2 FQNEAQ. The germline V and J ends were trimmed by 3 bases and 4 bases, with 9 bases remaining between them. DNA for the CDR3: TGTGCCAGCAGCTTTGACGGGGGCTATGGCTACACCTTC. Amino acids: CASSFDGGYGYTF. The full variable domain, completed using reference TRBV7-8 and TRBJ1-2, is GAGVSQSPRYKVAKRGQDVALRCDPISGHVSLFWYQQALGQGPEFLTYFQNEAQLDKSGLPSDRFFAERPEGSVSTLKIQRTQQEDSAVYLCASSFDGGYGYTFGSGTRLTVV.

The V gene is TRBV6-1, the J gene TRBJ1-1; 9 nucleotides line up with TRBD1. The CDR3 runs to 14 residues. Germline V lookup: CDR1 MNHNS, CDR2 SASEGT. V trimming: 6 bases; J trimming: 5 bases; junction bases outside the gene matches: 7. The CDR3 sequence is CASSLSQGATEAFF. The CDR3 region has the DNA TGTGCCAGCAGCCTATCACAGGGGGCTACTGAAGCTTTCTTT.

The chain has TRBV10-3 and TRBJ2-7, with D possibly being TRBD2 (6 bases). This CDR3 is built from 14 residues. V dropped 0 bases and J dropped 5 bases, with 11 bases sitting between them. The V gene's germline CDR1 is ENHRY and CDR2 SYGVKD. The CDR3 loop is CAISESGGRHEQYF. CDR3 nucleotides: TGTGCCATCAGTGAGTCGGGGGGAAGGCACGAGCAGTACTTC.